This T cell receptor beta chain was sequenced for a study of T-cell memory formation after mild COVID-19. This CDR3 contains 16 residues. The germline V and J ends were trimmed by 3 bases and 0 bases, with 9 bases remaining between them. TCRdb passed the 5' RACE reads through MiXCR, listing each CDR3 protein once. In the table there are about 400,000 distinct CDR3 sequences, less than 25% of which are singletons. This clonotype was seen a handful of times. Material for sequencing was PBMCs or a T cell subset sorted from them (not recorded which). The sequence was collected from an adult woman who had mild COVID-19 (a few samples of this study predate the infection). Cell type and time point are not known. The chain combines TRBV12-3 or TRBV12-4 with TRBJ2-6, with D possibly matching TRBD1 (5 bases). In DNA form, the CDR3 reads TGTGCCAGCAGTTTGAGCAGGGACTCTGGGGCCAACGTCCTGACTTTC. This sequence encodes CASSLSRDSGANVLTF.